The 3 T cell receptor beta chains listed next were all sequenced from one sample in a study of shared clonotypes between healthy human individuals. Clones were sequenced by immunoSEQ multiplex PCR, and TCRdb holds only the in-frame ones, with some missing. The sample holds 2 million to 2.5 million clones, approximately 90% seen once. Sample: naive CD4+ T cells from PBMCs. Indicated subset: CD45RA+ positively selected. Source of these receptors: a man younger than 35 in good health. Some clones in this sample may be carry-over from other donors' samples.

The V and J genes are TRBV9 and TRBJ2-7; D is perhaps TRBD2 (6 bases). V dropped 3 bases and J dropped 0 bases, with 16 bases sitting between them. Germline V gives CDR1 SGDLS, CDR2 YYNGEE. This CDR3 region has 16 residues. The chain's CDR3 is CASSGPGLSSSYEQYF. DNA for the CDR3: TGTGCCAGCAGCGGACCCGGACTATCGAGCTCCTACGAGCAGTACTTC.

The chain is built from TRBV7-3 and TRBJ2-2; D is possibly TRBD1 (5 bases). Trimming took off 0 bases at V and 6 bases at J, with 14 bases between the two ends. CDR3 length equals 16 residues. Germline V gene lookup returns CDR1 SGHTA and CDR2 FQGTGA. This CDR3 reads CASSLTIGVSSGELFF. The CDR3 nucleotides read TGTGCCAGCAGCTTAACGATAGGGGTCTCCTCCGGGGAGCTGTTTTTT. Supplemented by reference TRBV7-3 and TRBJ2-2, the full variable domain reads GAGVSQTPSNKVTEKGKYVELRCDPISGHTALYWYRQSLGQGPEFLIYFQGTGAADDSGLPNDRFFAVRPEGSVSTLKIQRTERGDSAVYLCASSLTIGVSSGELFFGEGSRLTVL.

This chain uses TRBV7-9 with TRBJ2-2, with 9 bases that match TRBD2. There are 16 residues in the CDR3. V dropped 5 bases and J dropped 5; count of bases not matched to a gene: 9. Germline CDR1 SEHNR, CDR2 FQNEAQ (reference sequence). CDR3 in amino acids: CASSLVTAGGTGELFF. The CDR3 nucleotides read TGTGCCAGCAGCCTGGTAACAGCGGGAGGTACCGGGGAGCTGTTTTTT.